This TCR beta chain was recorded in a study of PD-1 blockade in classical Hodgkin lymphoma. Study-wide results and caveats: A significant rise in TCR diversity was seen by C4D1 for CD4+ cells but not for CD8+ cells. Diversity similar to that of newly diagnosed patients was seen at baseline in complete responders. Diminished baseline TCR diversity has been reported in newly diagnosed patients relative to healthy donors.

This clone was observed once. What it recognizes is unknown. The assay was immunoSEQ multiplex PCR, and TCRdb's table has in-frame clones only and misses some. Here the sample spans some 48,000 clones, roughly 80% being singletons. The time point is: cycle 4 day 1 (C4D1), after 5 to 7 weeks of nivolumab. With no exception, relapse followed autologous stem cell transplantation in all patients, and brentuximab vedotin exposure varied. Under best response, outcomes were complete response, partial response or progressive disease. Germline values: CDR1 PRHDT, CDR2 FYEKMQ (reference sequence). The CDR3 is 15 residues long. J was trimmed by 1 base and V by 4 bases; bases with no gene match: 3.

The sample consisted of peripheral blood mononuclear cells (PBMCs), taken before the fourth cycle of nivolumab. The V call is TRBV13, the J call TRBJ2-5, with 10 nucleotides matching TRBD1. The TCR sequence derives from a human donor with classical Hodgkin lymphoma. The CDR3 spells CASSSGTGVQETQYF. The CDR3 region has the DNA TGTGCCAGCAGCTCCGGGACAGGGGTCCAAGAGACCCAGTACTTC.